Shown below are 8 T cell receptor beta chains from a single sample sequenced in a study of blood T cell repertoires in COVID-19. The assay was immunoSEQ multiplex PCR, and TCRdb's table has in-frame clones only and misses some. The sample has 300,000 to 450,000 clones; 87% are singletons. What was sequenced was PBMCs or T cells enriched from blood (not recorded which). These receptors were collected from a young man who had recovered from COVID-19.

The chain combines TRBV4-1 with TRBJ2-2, with 7 bases matching TRBD2. Germline V gene sequence: CDR1 MGHRA, CDR2 YSYEKL. V lost 8 bases to trimming and J lost 4 bases; unmatched junction nucleotides: 7. This CDR3 is 14 amino acids long. The CDR3 DNA is TGCGCCAGCTGGAGCGGGAACCCCACCGGGGAGCTGTTTTTT. Translating it yields CASWSGNPTGELFF.

V usage is TRBV19 and J usage is TRBJ1-2; TRBD1 aligns across 8 bases. Germline V gives CDR1 LNHDA, CDR2 SQIVND (reference sequence). V lost 3 bases to trimming and J lost 7 bases; unmatched junction nucleotides: 7. The CDR3 contains 14 residues. The CDR3 loop is CASSIQQGGGGYTF. Written as DNA, the CDR3 is TGTGCCAGTAGTATTCAACAGGGGGGAGGTGGCTACACCTTC.

The V gene is TRBV5-1, the J gene TRBJ2-3; 9 nucleotides align to TRBD2. V shed 4 bases, J shed 5 bases, and the junction held 8 bases outside the gene matches. This CDR3 contains 15 residues. Germline loops: CDR1 SGHRS, CDR2 YFSETQ. Here the CDR3 DNA reads TGCGCCAGCAGCCTCACCCGGACTAGCGTAGATACGCAGTATTTT. It yields the protein CASSLTRTSVDTQYF.

This chain links TRBV11-2 with TRBJ2-5; D is possibly TRBD2 (6 bases). The CDR3 is made up of 14 amino acids. Between the trimmed V and J ends, which lost 0 bases and 7 bases, there was a span of 12 bases. Per the germline V gene, CDR1 is SGHAT and CDR2 is FQNNGV. The CDR3 coding sequence is TGTGCCAGCAGCTTAGAGGGGGGTATCGGGACCCAGTACTTC. This translates into CASSLEGGIGTQYF.

The chain joins TRBV5-1 to TRBJ1-2; 7 bases match TRBD1. Germline CDR1 reads SGHRS; CDR2 reads YFSETQ. V shed 4 bases and J 9 bases; nucleotides not matched to a gene: 6. The CDR3 loop spans 12 amino acids. This CDR3 reads CASSLDRVRYTF. CDR3 nucleotides: TGCGCCAGCAGCCTCGACAGGGTCCGCTACACCTTC.

V gene TRBV20-1 combines with J gene TRBJ2-5; 10 positions match TRBD1. Germline V lookup: CDR1 DFQATT, CDR2 SNEGSKA (reference sequence). V gave up 3 bases and J gave up 4 bases; unmatched junction bases: 8. The CDR3 length is 15 residues. CDR3 region: CSASRQGAFIETQYF. DNA of the CDR3: TGCAGTGCTAGTCGACAGGGGGCTTTTATAGAGACCCAGTACTTC.

On this clone itself: Other DNA variants within this sample encode the same CDR3. The V call is TRBV18, the J call TRBJ1-2; weak D call: TRBD1 (5 bases). Germline lookup yields CDR1 KGHSH and CDR2 LQKENI. V dropped 1 base and J dropped 2 bases, with 5 bases sitting between them. The CDR3 is made up of 13 amino acids. CDR3 in amino acids: CASSPQGNYGYTF. The CDR3 nucleotides read TGTGCCAGCTCACCACAGGGGAACTATGGCTACACCTTC.

This clone appeared a single time. The chain is built from TRBV19 and TRBJ1-5; D may be TRBD1 (5 bases). Germline loops: CDR1 LNHDA, CDR2 SQIVND (reference sequence). The CDR3 runs 15 residues. V shed 5 bases and J shed 5 bases, with 16 bases lying between them. As DNA, the CDR3 is TGTGCCAGTAGTGTACGGGACGGGAGGGATCAGCCCCAGCATTTT. This translates into CASSVRDGRDQPQHF. The variable domain in full, completed from reference TRBV19 and TRBJ1-5, reads DGGITQSPKYLFRKEGQNVTLSCEQNLNHDAMYWYRQDPGQGLRLIYYSQIVNDFQKGDIAEGYSVSREKKESFPLTVTSAQKNPTAFYLCASSVRDGRDQPQHFGDGTRLSIL.